This is a list of T cell receptor beta chains from one sample in a study of CD8 T cells in Susac syndrome. From the immunoSEQ multiplex PCR reads, TCRdb called clonotypes with MiXCR, one entry per CDR3 protein. The data show about 300,000 distinct CDR3 sequences, about 90% seen once. Input material: CD4+ T cells from PBMCs. These receptors were taken from a human donor with multiple sclerosis. The CDR3 runs from the conserved cysteine through the conserved F or W. Fields, in order: J gene, D gene, clone size, V gene, CDR3 protein, CDR3 DNA. A D gene is named only where the DNA matches it firmly. Clone size is shown for a subset of rows, as once, few, many or a class of expanded clone.

>TRBJ2-5|-|-|TRBV5-1
CASSPLVSETQYF
TGCGCCAGCAGCCCTCTAGTCTCGGAGACCCAGTACTTC
>TRBJ2-3|TRBD1|-|TRBV5-8
CASSNRGFYTDTQYF
TGTGCCAGCAGCAACAGGGGGTTTTACACAGATACGCAGTATTTT
>TRBJ2-3|TRBD2|-|TRBV3-1
CASSQQLAGRADTQYF
TGTGCCAGCAGCCAACAACTAGCGGGGCGAGCAGATACGCAGTATTTT
>TRBJ2-7|TRBD1|-|TRBV5-1
CASSEAGTGVYEQYF
TGCGCCAGCAGTGAAGCCGGGACAGGAGTCTACGAGCAGTACTTC
>TRBJ1-1|-|once|TRBV12-3/TRBV12-4
CASRIQTSNTEAFF
TGTGCCAGCAGGATACAGACCTCGAACACTGAAGCTTTCTTT
>TRBJ2-1|-|-|TRBV20-1
CSARERVSYNEQFF
TGCAGTGCTAGAGAAAGAGTCTCCTACAATGAGCAGTTCTTC
>TRBJ2-5|-|-|TRBV6-5
CASSQGLLRETQYF
TGTGCCAGCAGTCAGGGACTCCTTCGGGAGACCCAGTACTTC
>TRBJ1-2|-|-|TRBV5-4
CASSLTRQSFYGYTF
TGTGCCAGCAGCCTCACCCGACAGAGCTTCTATGGCTACACCTTC
>TRBJ1-1|TRBD1|-|TRBV5-1
CASSLGAGTGAFF
TGCGCCAGCAGCTTGGGGGCCGGGACAGGAGCTTTCTTT
>TRBJ1-1|-|-|TRBV19
CATSDGQGSGNTEAFF
TGTGCCACCTCAGACGGCCAGGGTTCGGGGAACACTGAAGCTTTCTTT
>TRBJ2-7|-|-|TRBV27
CASRAQGGGYEQYF
TGTGCCAGCAGGGCACAGGGAGGGGGCTACGAGCAGTACTTC
>TRBJ2-7|TRBD2|-|TRBV12-3/TRBV12-4
CASRQSGSGSYEQYF
TGTGCCAGCAGGCAAAGCGGGAGCGGATCCTACGAGCAGTACTTC
>TRBJ1-5|TRBD1|-|TRBV6-2/TRBV6-3
CASSPPLVTGNSNQPQHF
TGTGCCAGCAGCCCCCCTCTGGTGACAGGGAATAGCAATCAGCCCCAGCATTTT
>TRBJ1-5|-|-|TRBV7-2
CASSSARRQPQHF
TGTGCCAGCAGCTCGGCCCGACGGCAGCCCCAGCATTTT
>TRBJ1-5|-|-|TRBV12-3/TRBV12-4
CASSFGREGNQPQHF
TGTGCCAGCAGTTTCGGGAGAGAGGGCAATCAGCCCCAGCATTTT
>TRBJ2-4|-|-|TRBV6-1
CASHHSNLAKNIQYF
TGTGCCAGCCACCACAGCAATCTAGCCAAAAACATTCAGTACTTC
>TRBJ2-7|TRBD1|-|TRBV12-5
CASGSRQGTDEQYF
TGTGCTAGTGGTAGCCGACAGGGAACAGACGAGCAGTACTTC
>TRBJ2-7|-|-|TRBV4-3
CASSQDRQVSRYEQYF
TGCGCCAGCAGCCAAGACAGGCAGGTATCCCGATACGAGCAGTACTTC
>TRBJ1-4|-|-|TRBV20-1
CSARNAGAGNEKLFF
TGCAGTGCTAGAAACGCAGGGGCGGGTAATGAAAAACTGTTTTTT
>TRBJ2-5|TRBD1|-|TRBV7-2
CASSRRQGRQETQYF
TGTGCCAGCAGCCGCCGACAGGGAAGGCAAGAGACCCAGTACTTC
>TRBJ2-2|TRBD1|-|TRBV19
CASNQGVTNTGELFF
TGTGCCAGTAACCAGGGGGTCACGAACACCGGGGAGCTGTTTTTT
>TRBJ2-3|-|-|TRBV20-1
CSARDALPSSTDTQYF
TGCAGTGCTAGAGATGCGCTTCCCTCTAGCACAGATACGCAGTATTTT
>TRBJ2-3|-|-|TRBV7-9
CASSIGLPTDTQYF
TGTGCCAGCAGCATAGGACTTCCCACAGATACGCAGTATTTT
>TRBJ1-2|-|-|TRBV30
CAWSDPVYGYTF
TGTGCCTGGAGTGATCCGGTCTATGGCTACACCTTC
>TRBJ2-7|TRBD1|few|TRBV27
CASSRDRDNEQYF
TGTGCCAGTAGCCGGGACAGGGACAACGAGCAGTACTTC
>TRBJ1-2|-|once|TRBV6-6
CASSYASPNYGYTF
TGTGCCAGCAGTTACGCCAGTCCGAACTATGGCTACACCTTC
>TRBJ2-3|-|once|TRBV12-3/TRBV12-4
CASSGGMDTQYF
TGTGCCAGCAGTGGGGGGATGGATACGCAGTATTTT
>TRBJ2-2|-|-|TRBV5-1
CASTRGDTGELFF
TGCGCCAGCACCAGGGGAGACACCGGGGAGCTGTTTTTT
>TRBJ2-3|-|-|TRBV29-1
CSVLTSTDTQYF
TGCAGCGTCCTTACTAGCACAGATACGCAGTATTTT
>TRBJ2-5|-|-|TRBV5-1
CASSLADRAGETQYF
TGCGCCAGCAGCTTGGCAGACAGAGCCGGGGAGACCCAGTACTTC
>TRBJ2-5|TRBD1|-|TRBV7-8
CASSLAGTARPETQYF
TGTGCCAGCAGCTTAGCGGGGACAGCCCGTCCGGAGACCCAGTACTTC
>TRBJ1-2|-|-|TRBV19
CASSIDRRANYGYTF
TGTGCCAGTAGTATAGACCGACGAGCTAACTATGGCTACACCTTC
>TRBJ1-6|-|-|TRBV5-1
CASTLRGAGLLDSPLHF
TGCGCCAGCACCCTGAGGGGGGCGGGCTTGCTGGATTCACCCCTCCACTTT
>TRBJ1-2|-|-|TRBV12-3/TRBV12-4
CASWREGNYGYTF
TGTGCCAGTTGGCGGGAGGGGAACTATGGCTACACCTTC
>TRBJ2-6|-|-|TRBV20-1
CSVLSTGANVLTF
TGCAGTGTACTTTCTACTGGGGCCAACGTCCTGACTTTC
>TRBJ2-7|-|-|TRBV10-3
CAISPDYEQYF
TGTGCCATCTCTCCAGACTACGAGCAGTACTTC
>TRBJ1-3|-|-|TRBV2
CASYGPEDTIYF
TGTGCCAGCTACGGGCCAGAGGACACCATATATTTT
>TRBJ2-1|TRBD2|few|TRBV6-1
CASSGLAGGPRSYNEQFF
TGTGCCAGCAGCGGACTAGCGGGAGGGCCTCGGTCCTACAATGAGCAGTTCTTC
>TRBJ2-5|TRBD1|-|TRBV4-1
CASSLQGTGHQETQYF
TGCGCCAGCAGCCTACAGGGGACGGGTCATCAAGAGACCCAGTACTTC
>TRBJ2-1|-|-|TRBV20-1
CSAPDHNEQFF
TGCAGTGCCCCGGACCACAATGAGCAGTTCTTC
>TRBJ2-2|-|-|TRBV19
CASTYRNTGELFF
TGTGCCAGTACCTACAGGAACACCGGGGAGCTGTTTTTT
>TRBJ1-4|-|-|TRBV18
CASSPPGPRNEKLFF
TGTGCCAGCTCACCCCCGGGACCTCGTAATGAAAAACTGTTTTTT
>TRBJ1-5|TRBD1|-|TRBV19
CASRTGVGQPQHF
TGTGCCAGTAGGACAGGGGTAGGGCAGCCCCAGCATTTT
>TRBJ2-1|-|-|TRBV6-4
CASSSFISSTSQFF
TGTGCCAGCAGTTCATTTATCTCGTCTACCTCGCAATTCTTC
>TRBJ1-1|TRBD1|-|TRBV5-1
CASSLWDRGATEAFF
TGCGCCAGCAGCTTGTGGGACAGGGGAGCCACTGAAGCTTTCTTT
>TRBJ1-6|TRBD1|-|TRBV5-6
CASSSMPGQGRHSPLHF
TGTGCCAGCAGCTCGATGCCGGGACAGGGAAGACATTCACCCCTCCACTTT
>TRBJ2-1|-|-|TRBV20-1
CSARIGAITREEQFF
TGCAGTGCTAGGATTGGAGCCATTACCCGGGAGGAGCAGTTCTTC
>TRBJ2-1|TRBD2|-|TRBV5-5
CASSPTSGRAREQFF
TGTGCCAGCAGCCCGACTAGCGGGAGGGCCAGAGAGCAGTTCTTC
>TRBJ1-5|-|-|TRBV4-1
CASSQDRQSRQPQHF
TGCGCCAGCAGCCAAGACCGGCAGAGTCGTCAGCCCCAGCATTTT